Below, 19 T cell receptor beta chains from the same sample are listed, as sequenced in a study of cytotoxic CD8 clonotypes in ibrutinib-treated CLL (dated by TCRdb to about 2021). The time point label, as the study defines it: about a year on ibrutinib. The library was built by means of the immunoSEQ multiplex PCR assay. In its TCRdb copy, this immuneACCESS table keeps in-frame sequences only and misses some clones. Where compared with another copy, unresolved V genes explain less than half of these, and the others have no known cause. This sample has around 60,000 clones in its table, and around 52% of those were observed once. The top ten hold 14% to 15% of the sample. This specimen was PBMCs, taken after 12 months of ibrutinib treatment. The receptors were sampled from a human donor with chronic lymphocytic leukemia.

The CDR3 is CAISVSDTPTMELFF. DNA of the CDR3: TGTGCCATCAGTGTCTCGGACACCCCGACGATGGAGCTGTTTTTT. The chain is built from TRBV10-3 and TRBJ2-2, with D perhaps matching TRBD1 (5 bases). V lost 4 bases, J lost 10 bases, and 19 bases lay in between. Germline values: CDR1 ENHRY, CDR2 SYGVKD. CDR3 length: 15 residues.

The chain recombines TRBV29-1 with TRBJ2-1; perhaps TRBD2 as D (5 bases). The CDR3 contains 13 residues. V shed 7 bases and J shed 10 bases, with 20 bases lying between them. Per germline, CDR1 SQVTM and CDR2 ANQGSEA. The CDR3, as DNA: TGCAGCGCGTCACGCGCAGGAGGTACCGAGCAGTTCTTC. Translated, it gives CSASRAGGTEQFF.

V is TRBV30 and J is TRBJ1-2; D may be TRBD1 (5 bases). Germline CDR1 reads GTSNPN; CDR2 reads SVGIG (reference sequence). The germline V and J ends were trimmed by 2 bases and 4 bases, with 8 bases remaining between them. There are 12 residues in the CDR3. The CDR3: CAWSRGRYGYTF. The DNA of the CDR3 is TGTGCCTGGAGTCGGGGACGCTATGGCTACACCTTC.

The DNA of the CDR3 is TGCAGCGCCGGGACAGGGATAGAGTATGGCTACACCTTC. This gives the protein CSAGTGIEYGYTF. The chain employs TRBV29-1 and TRBJ1-2; 9 bases fit TRBD1. Germline CDR1 and CDR2: SQVTM and ANQGSEA. Unmatched junction bases numbered 8, after V lost 7 bases and J lost 5 bases. The CDR3 is made up of 13 amino acids.

The V call is TRBV6-5, the J call TRBJ1-5; tentative D call: TRBD1 (5 bases). This CDR3 is 13 amino acids long. Per germline, CDR1 MNHEY and CDR2 SVGAGI. Deletions cut 6 bases from V and 9 bases from J, with 15 bases between. The CDR3 DNA follows: TGTGCCAGCAGCTCAAGGGAGGGACGGCCCCAGCATTTT. Translated: CASSSREGRPQHF.

The rearrangement uses TRBV30 and TRBJ1-5; D is unclear. From germline, CDR1 is GTSNPN and CDR2 SVGIG (reference sequence). The CDR3 has 12 residues. Trimming cost V 1 base and J 7 bases, with 8 bases left between them. Here the CDR3 DNA reads TGTGCCTGGAGTGCTCAGGAGCAGCCCCAGCATTTT. This gives the protein CAWSAQEQPQHF.

The chain recombines TRBV25-1 with TRBJ2-1, with D perhaps TRBD1 or TRBD2 (5 bases each). The CDR3 contains 12 residues. The germline V gene encodes CDR1 MGHDK and CDR2 SYGVNS. V was cut by 8 bases and J by 12 bases, with 17 bases left in between. CDR3 amino acids: CASAAGAGRQFF. In nucleotides, the CDR3 is TGTGCCAGCGCTGCCGGGGCGGGTCGGCAGTTCTTC.

This clone was seen only once. The chain employs TRBV10-3 and TRBJ1-2; D might be TRBD1 (5 bases). CDR3 length: 11 amino acids. CDR1 is ENHRY and CDR2 is SYGVKD in the germline V gene. Trimming pared 10 bases from V and 6 bases from J, leaving 12 bases between. CDR3 DNA: TGTGCCAGCACCGGGACTCATGGCTACACCTTC. It codes for CASTGTHGYTF.

This clone came up a few times. The chain couples TRBV29-1 to TRBJ2-3; 9 bases fit TRBD1. The CDR3 is 13 residues long. In germline, CDR1 is SQVTM, CDR2 ANQGSEA. The V gene end was trimmed by 7 bases and the J gene end by 2 bases; junction bases not matched to a gene: 4. CDR3 residues: CSGTGVPTDTQYF. In DNA form, the CDR3 reads TGCAGCGGGACAGGGGTCCCCACAGATACGCAGTATTTT.

This clone was seen more than once but under ten times. The chain recombines TRBV6-5 with TRBJ1-2; 8 nucleotides align to TRBD1. This CDR3 is 11 amino acids long. Germline lookup yields CDR1 MNHEY and CDR2 SVGAGI. After removal of 6 bases from V and 8 bases from J, the junction contained 2 bases not matched to a gene. In DNA, the CDR3 is TGTGCCAGCAGACAGGGGGACGGCTACACCTTC. Amino acid sequence: CASRQGDGYTF.

The DNA for the CDR3 is TGCGCCAGCAGCCTAGATGGCCGACCGAACACTGAAGCTTTCTTT. Amino acids: CASSLDGRPNTEAFF. The chain joins TRBV5-1 to TRBJ1-1; D is uncertain. Trimming left V 4 bases short and J 1 base short, with 14 bases between. The CDR3 is 15 residues long. Germline V lookup: CDR1 SGHRS, CDR2 YFSETQ.

CDR3 loop: CASGTGIGETQYF. As DNA, the CDR3 is TGTGCCAGCGGGACAGGGATTGGAGAGACCCAGTACTTC. V and J are TRBV2 and TRBJ2-5, with 9 bases identical to TRBD1. This CDR3 region has 13 residues. The germline V gene has CDR1 SNHLY and CDR2 FYNNEI. The V segment lost 8 bases and the J segment 4 bases; nucleotides outside the gene matches: 5.

The genes are TRBV7-9 and TRBJ2-3; the match to TRBD2 covers 7 bases. Looked up from germline, CDR1 is SEHNR and CDR2 is FQNEAQ (reference sequence). The V gene end was trimmed by 5 bases and the J gene end by 3 bases; junction bases not matched to a gene: 8. CDR3 size: 15 residues. CDR3 residues: CASSQIGGSTDTQYF. The CDR3 DNA follows: TGTGCCAGCAGCCAGATCGGCGGGAGTACAGATACGCAGTATTTT. Supplemented by reference TRBV7-9 and TRBJ2-3, the full variable domain reads DTGVSQNPRHKITKRGQNVTFRCDPISEHNRLYWYRQTLGQGPEFLTYFQNEAQLEKSRLLSDRFSAERPKGSFSTLEIQRTEQGDSAMYLCASSQIGGSTDTQYFGPGTRLTVL.

This clone was found many times. The rearrangement links TRBV5-1 to TRBJ2-7; weak D call: TRBD1 (6 bases). The CDR3 runs 15 residues. CDR1 SGHRS and CDR2 YFSETQ come from the germline V gene. Trimming left V 0 bases short and J 6 bases short, with 16 bases between. CDR3 loop: CASSLANRDRAEQYF. CDR3 DNA: TGCGCCAGCAGCTTGGCCAACAGGGACCGAGCCGAGCAGTACTTC.

The rearrangement uses TRBV30 and TRBJ2-4, with 9 nucleotides matching TRBD1. Germline V gene data show CDR1 as GTSNPN and CDR2 as SVGIG (reference sequence). After removal of 3 bases from V and 0 bases from J, the junction contained 3 bases not matched to a gene. The CDR3 has 15 amino acids. In DNA form, the CDR3 reads TGTGCCTGGAGGAGACAGGGGGAAGCCAAAAACATTCAGTACTTC. Protein product: CAWRRQGEAKNIQYF. Full variable domain (remainder filled in from reference TRBV30 and TRBJ2-4): SQTIHQWPATLVQPVGSPLSLECTVEGTSNPNLYWYRQAAGRGLQLLFYSVGIGQISSEVPQNLSASRPQDRQFILSSKKLLLSDSGFYLCAWRRQGEAKNIQYFGAGTRLSVL.

The rearrangement links TRBV7-2 to TRBJ2-2; D gene unclear. There are 13 residues in the CDR3. Germline V gene data show CDR1 as SGHTA and CDR2 as FQGNSA. V was pared by 10 bases and J by 0 bases, with 9 bases between. The CDR3 is CAIIFSNTGELFF. Written as DNA, the CDR3 is TGTGCCATCATCTTCTCGAACACCGGGGAGCTGTTTTTT.

The chain employs TRBV7-8 and TRBJ2-2; D is ambiguous. Germline loops: CDR1 SGHVS, CDR2 FQNEAQ. The length of the CDR3 is 13 residues. The V end lost 4 bases, the J end lost 8 bases, and 11 bases lay between the germline ends. The CDR3 DNA follows: TGTGCCAGCAGCTCCGCCTTTGGAGGGGAGCTGTTTTTT. This gives the protein CASSSAFGGELFF. The entire variable domain, with the rest obtained from reference TRBV7-8 and TRBJ2-2, is as follows: GAGVSQSPRYKVAKRGQDVALRCDPISGHVSLFWYQQALGQGPEFLTYFQNEAQLDKSGLPSDRFFAERPEGSVSTLKIQRTQQEDSAVYLCASSSAFGGELFFGEGSRLTVL.

This sequence joins TRBV28 and TRBJ2-6, with TRBD2 matching 15 bases. The CDR3 sequence is 19 residues long. Germline V CDR1 and CDR2: MDHEN, SYDVKM. The ends lost 5 bases at V and 3 bases at J; junction bases unmatched: 8. CDR3 nucleotides: TGTGCCAGCAGTGCCACCGGGACTAGCGGGGGGCTTGGGGCCAACGTCCTGACTTTC. Translating it yields CASSATGTSGGLGANVLTF. The full variable domain, its missing parts supplied by reference TRBV28 and TRBJ2-6, is DVKVTQSSRYLVKRTGEKVFLECVQDMDHENMFWYRQDPGLGLRLIYFSYDVKMKEKGDIPEGYSVSREKKERFSLILESASTNQTSMYLCASSATGTSGGLGANVLTFGAGSRLTVL.

The chain employs TRBV29-1 and TRBJ2-3, with 8 bases lining up with TRBD1. CDR1 SQVTM and CDR2 ANQGSEA come from the germline V gene. V shed 7 bases, J shed 0 bases, and the junction held 9 bases outside the gene matches. This CDR3 has 15 residues. The chain's CDR3 is CSGQDRATSTDTQYF. DNA for the CDR3: TGCAGCGGGCAGGACAGGGCAACCAGCACAGATACGCAGTATTTT.